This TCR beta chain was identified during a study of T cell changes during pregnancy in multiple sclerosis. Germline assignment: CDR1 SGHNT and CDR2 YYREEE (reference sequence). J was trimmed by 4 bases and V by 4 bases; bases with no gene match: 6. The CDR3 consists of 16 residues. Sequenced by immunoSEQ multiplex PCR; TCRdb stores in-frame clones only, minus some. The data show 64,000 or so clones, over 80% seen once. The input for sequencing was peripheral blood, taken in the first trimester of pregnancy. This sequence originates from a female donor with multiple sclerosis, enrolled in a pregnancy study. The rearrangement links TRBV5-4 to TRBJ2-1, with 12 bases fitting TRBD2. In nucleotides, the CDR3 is TGTGCCAGCAGCCAAGATGGGACTAGCGGGTACAATGAGCAGTTCTTC. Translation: CASSQDGTSGYNEQFF. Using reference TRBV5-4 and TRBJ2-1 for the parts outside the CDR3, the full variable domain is ETGVTQSPTHLIKTRGQQVTLRCSSQSGHNTVSWYQQALGQGPQFIFQYYREEENGRGNFPPRFSGLQFPNYSSELNVNALELDDSALYLCASSQDGTSGYNEQFFGPGTRLTVL.